Presented here are 28 T cell receptor beta chains from one specimen sequenced in a study of blood T cell repertoires in COVID-19. Assay used: immunoSEQ multiplex PCR; TCRdb lists only in-frame clones, some missing. The repertoire includes about 170,000 clones, roughly 86% of them detected once, and approximately 3.5% sits in the top ten. Sequencing was carried out using peripheral blood. The receptors stem from a man between 65 and 79 years old with acute or convalescent COVID-19.

The rearrangement joins TRBV11-3 to TRBJ2-3; TRBD1 is a possible D gene (6 bases). The germline gives CDR1 SGHNT, CDR2 YENEEA. This CDR3 contains 14 residues. Deletions cut 1 base from V and 5 bases from J, with 10 bases between. CDR3: CASSLGGPGDTQYF. In DNA form, the CDR3 reads TGTGCCAGCAGCTTAGGGGGGCCAGGAGATACGCAGTATTTT. Complete variable domain (other parts from reference TRBV11-3 and TRBJ2-3): EAGVVQSPRYKIIEKKQPVAFWCNPISGHNTLYWYLQNLGQGPELLIRYENEEAVDDSQLPKDRFSAERLKGVDSTLKIQPAELGDSAVYLCASSLGGPGDTQYFGPGTRLTVL.

The V gene is TRBV30, the J gene TRBJ2-3; possibly TRBD1 for D (6 bases). Germline V gives CDR1 GTSNPN, CDR2 SVGIG (reference sequence). The CDR3 covers 15 residues. Trimming removed 5 bases from V and 5 bases from J, with 20 bases in between. CDR3 bases: TGTGCCTGGCGCCAGAAAACAGGGACCGGAGATACGCAGTATTTT. Translated, it gives CAWRQKTGTGDTQYF.

The chain combines TRBV6-5 with TRBJ1-1; TRBD1 might be the D (5 bases). The CDR3 runs to 14 residues. V gave up 2 bases and J gave up 4 bases, with 11 bases separating them. Germline V gene data show CDR1 as MNHEY and CDR2 as SVGAGI. The CDR3 protein is CASSYLGRGTEAFF. The CDR3 DNA reads as TGTGCCAGCAGTTACCTAGGAAGGGGCACTGAAGCTTTCTTT.

The sample holds a few counts of this clone. CDR3 bases: TGCGCCAGCACCTCTGGACAGGGAAGCAATGAGCAGTTCTTC. Protein: CASTSGQGSNEQFF. V and J are TRBV5-1 and TRBJ2-1; 8 nucleotides line up with TRBD1. CDR1 SGHRS and CDR2 YFSETQ come from the germline V gene. The CDR3 has 14 amino acids. Trimming took 6 bases from V and 6 from J; bases not matched to a gene: 8. Filled out from reference TRBV5-1 and TRBJ2-1, the complete variable domain reads KAGVTQTPRYLIKTRGQQVTLSCSPISGHRSVSWYQQTPGQGLQFLFEYFSETQRNKGNFPGRFSGRQFSNSRSEMNVSTLELGDSALYLCASTSGQGSNEQFFGPGTRLTVL.

The chain is built from TRBV4-3 and TRBJ1-2; D call uncertain. V was shortened by 0 bases and J by 6 bases, with 14 bases between the two germline ends. The germline CDR1 and CDR2 sequences are LGHNA and YSLEER. The CDR3 covers 15 residues. The CDR3, as DNA: TGCGCCAGCAGCCAAGATACCCTTAGAACGGATGGCTACACCTTC. Its protein product is CASSQDTLRTDGYTF.

This clone was observed a handful of times. A read error may produce the germline difference seen at one junction end. The chain carries TRBV7-7 and TRBJ2-1, with TRBD2 matching over 8 bases. The germline CDR1 and CDR2 sequences are SSHAT and FNYEAQ (reference sequence). The CDR3 contains 14 residues. CDR3 coding DNA: TGTGCTAGCAGCTTAAGCGGGAGTGGGGATGAGCAGTTCTTC. Translated, it gives CASSLSGSGDEQFF.

The rearrangement joins TRBV9 to TRBJ1-6; D uncertain. This CDR3 contains 13 residues. V was clipped by 2 bases and J by 5 bases, with 5 bases between them. Germline V gene lookup returns CDR1 SGDLS and CDR2 YYNGEE. CDR3 sequence: CASSVIDNSPLHF. CDR3 nucleotides: TGTGCCAGCAGCGTTATTGATAATTCACCCCTCCACTTT.

This sequence joins TRBV9 and TRBJ1-1, with 7 bases fitting TRBD1. CDR3 size: 16 residues. With V trimmed by 0 bases and J by 5 bases, 10 bases remained unmatched. Germline V CDR1 and CDR2: SGDLS, YYNGEE. Here the CDR3 reads CASSVATQGGRTEAFF. The CDR3 bases are TGTGCCAGCAGCGTAGCTACGCAGGGGGGACGGACTGAAGCTTTCTTT. Full variable domain (outside the CDR3, taken from reference TRBV9 and TRBJ1-1): DSGVTQTPKHLITATGQRVTLRCSPRSGDLSVYWYQQSLDQGLQFLIQYYNGEERAKGNILERFSAQQFPDLHSELNLSSLELGDSALYFCASSVATQGGRTEAFFGQGTRLTVV.

This clone was found once. The chain has TRBV27 and TRBJ2-7; weak D call: TRBD1 (5 bases). V was cut by 3 bases and J by 2 bases, with 8 bases left in between. Germline CDR1 and CDR2: MNHEY and SMNVEV (reference sequence). There are 13 residues in the CDR3. In nucleotides, the CDR3 is TGTGCCAGCAGTTTGGGGCCAGCCTACGAGCAGTACTTC. Translating it yields CASSLGPAYEQYF.

This chain uses TRBV12-3 or TRBV12-4 with TRBJ2-7; TRBD1 aligns across 7 bases. The CDR3 totals 13 residues. V was clipped by 5 bases and J by 2 bases; unmatched bases: 3. CDR3 loop: CASSRQGPYEQYF. CDR3 DNA: TGTGCCAGCAGTCGACAGGGCCCCTACGAGCAGTACTTC.

The CDR3 is CASSEALGGQETQYF. For the CDR3, the DNA is TGTGCCAGCAGTGAAGCTTTAGGAGGCCAAGAGACCCAGTACTTC. The V and J genes are TRBV2 and TRBJ2-5; tentative D call: TRBD2 (5 bases). V was shortened by 0 bases and J by 1 base, with 9 bases between the two germline ends. This CDR3 is 15 amino acids long. The V gene's germline CDR1 is SNHLY and CDR2 FYNNEI.

This clone appeared once. This chain connects TRBV5-1 to TRBJ2-3; TRBD1 might be the D (5 bases). CDR1 is SGHRS, CDR2 YFSETQ, per germline. V was pared by 4 bases and J by 8 bases, with 17 bases between. The CDR3 runs 14 residues. The CDR3 reads CASSRDSSLGTQYF. The CDR3 DNA is TGCGCCAGCAGCAGAGACAGCTCCCTAGGTACGCAGTATTTT.

The chain joins TRBV11-2 to TRBJ2-1; 7 bases match TRBD1. The germline V gene has CDR1 SGHAT and CDR2 FQNNGV. V dropped 3 bases and J dropped 7; count of bases not matched to a gene: 9. This CDR3 is 15 amino acids long. CDR3 nucleotides: TGTGCCAGCAGCTTTACGACAACAGGGGTAAATGAGCAGTTCTTC. This codes for CASSFTTTGVNEQFF.

For the CDR3, the DNA is TGCGCCAGCAGCTTGGGCTGGGCTGAAAACGAGCAGTACTTC. Encoded protein: CASSLGWAENEQYF. This chain joins TRBV5-1 and TRBJ2-7, with D hard to call. The CDR3 spans 14 residues. Germline CDR1 SGHRS, CDR2 YFSETQ. Trimming cost V 0 bases and J 5 bases, with 12 bases left between them.

This clone turned up a few times. The gene calls are TRBV28 and TRBJ1-2, with TRBD1 identical over 7 bases. The CDR3 spans 15 residues. Germline values: CDR1 MDHEN, CDR2 SYDVKM. V dropped 4 bases and J dropped 3; count of bases not matched to a gene: 8. DNA of the CDR3: TGTGCCAGCAGTTATAGAGGGGGCGGGTACTATGGCTACACCTTC. Encoded protein: CASSYRGGGYYGYTF.

The rearrangement uses TRBV6-5 and TRBJ1-5; TRBD1 aligns across 7 bases. Per germline, CDR1 MNHEY and CDR2 SVGAGI. V trimming: 6 bases; J trimming: 6 bases; junction bases outside the gene matches: 5. CDR3 length: 13 residues. CDR3 residues: CASSQGQTQPQHF. The CDR3, as DNA: TGTGCCAGCAGCCAGGGACAGACTCAGCCCCAGCATTTT.

This clone was recorded only once. The V gene is TRBV15, the J gene TRBJ1-2; perhaps TRBD1 as D (5 bases). CDR3 length: 15 amino acids. Germline-derived CDR1 and CDR2 are LNHNV and YYDKDF (reference sequence). V lost 1 base and J lost 4, with 13 bases in between. This CDR3 reads CATSRAWGGGYGYTF. The DNA for the CDR3 is TGTGCCACCAGCAGAGCCTGGGGCGGGGGCTATGGCTACACCTTC.

The chain employs TRBV7-9 and TRBJ2-1, with a possible D match to TRBD2 (6 bases). Germline V gives CDR1 SEHNR, CDR2 FQNEAQ (reference sequence). V shed 5 bases and J shed 2 bases, with 10 bases lying between them. The CDR3 is 14 residues long. CDR3 nucleotide sequence: TGTGCCAGCAGCCGGGAGCGCACCTACAATGAGCAGTTCTTC. Translated: CASSRERTYNEQFF.

This chain links TRBV28 with TRBJ1-1, with TRBD1 as a possible D gene (6 bases). The CDR3 consists of 16 residues. Deletions cut 7 bases from V and 5 bases from J, with 23 bases between. Germline V gives CDR1 MDHEN, CDR2 SYDVKM. The CDR3 sequence: CASTQIRKQGLTEAFF. CDR3 nucleotide sequence: TGTGCCAGCACCCAGATTCGGAAACAGGGCCTAACTGAAGCTTTCTTT. Full variable domain (missing parts from reference TRBV28 and TRBJ1-1): DVKVTQSSRYLVKRTGEKVFLECVQDMDHENMFWYRQDPGLGLRLIYFSYDVKMKEKGDIPEGYSVSREKKERFSLILESASTNQTSMYLCASTQIRKQGLTEAFFGQGTRLTVV.

The chain employs TRBV5-1 and TRBJ1-6, with TRBD1 identical over 7 bases. The CDR3 is 17 amino acids. CDR1 and CDR2 from the germline V gene are SGHRS and YFSETQ. V was pared by 0 bases and J by 4 bases, with 7 bases of the junction left unmatched. CDR3 sequence: CASSLVGGQEYNSPLHF. The CDR3, as DNA: TGCGCCAGCAGCTTGGTAGGCGGACAGGAGTATAATTCACCCCTCCACTTT.

This clone was seen more than once but under ten times. The chain recombines TRBV2 with TRBJ2-2, with 9 bases identical to TRBD1. The CDR3 is made up of 14 amino acids. The V segment lost 6 bases and the J segment 5 bases; nucleotides outside the gene matches: 4. The V gene's germline CDR1 is SNHLY and CDR2 FYNNEI. CDR3 in amino acids: CASRGQGRTGELFF. In DNA, the CDR3 is TGTGCCAGCAGGGGACAGGGACGAACCGGGGAGCTGTTTTTT.

This chain links TRBV28 with TRBJ2-7, with unresolved D. This CDR3 has 12 residues. CDR1 is MDHEN, CDR2 SYDVKM, per germline. Deletions cut 2 bases from V and 5 bases from J, with 7 bases between. CDR3: CASSLERHEQYF. CDR3 DNA: TGTGCCAGCAGTTTAGAGAGGCACGAGCAGTACTTC. Variable domain in full (rest from reference TRBV28 and TRBJ2-7): DVKVTQSSRYLVKRTGEKVFLECVQDMDHENMFWYRQDPGLGLRLIYFSYDVKMKEKGDIPEGYSVSREKKERFSLILESASTNQTSMYLCASSLERHEQYFGPGTRLTVT.

The rearrangement links TRBV5-1 to TRBJ1-4; D is unclear. The germline gives CDR1 SGHRS, CDR2 YFSETQ. Trimming pared 0 bases from V and 6 bases from J, leaving 9 bases between. The CDR3 length is 14 residues. The CDR3 reads CASSLEAADEKLFF. As DNA, the CDR3 is TGCGCCAGCAGCTTGGAGGCAGCGGATGAAAAACTGTTTTTT.

The chain is built from TRBV5-4 and TRBJ2-7; TRBD2 is a possible D gene (6 bases). This CDR3 spans 15 amino acids. Germline V CDR1 and CDR2: SGHNT, YYREEE (reference sequence). The V end was cut by 0 bases, the J end by 4 bases, with 14 bases between. CDR3 amino acids: CASSLDTGEPYEQYF. The CDR3, as DNA: TGTGCCAGCAGCTTGGACACGGGGGAACCTTACGAGCAGTACTTC.

The chain employs TRBV21-1 and TRBJ2-2; the D call in the table, TRBD1, was not verified against the DNA. TRBV21-1 is a pseudogene. The CDR3 is 18 residues long. CDR3 bases: TGTGCCAGCAGCAAAGTCGGACAGGGATTGGACATTGGCGGGGAGCTGTTTTTT. Translating it yields CASSKVGQGLDIGGELFF.

V usage is TRBV7-9 and J usage is TRBJ2-3, with D unclear. The V and J ends lost 1 base and 7 bases respectively, with 9 bases between them. Germline V CDR1 and CDR2: SEHNR, FQNEAQ (reference sequence). The CDR3 is 13 residues long. Written as DNA, the CDR3 is TGTGCCAGCAGCTTAGGGGCCATAAATACGCAGTATTTT. Protein sequence: CASSLGAINTQYF. Full variable domain (missing parts from reference TRBV7-9 and TRBJ2-3): DTGVSQNPRHKITKRGQNVTFRCDPISEHNRLYWYRQTLGQGPEFLTYFQNEAQLEKSRLLSDRFSAERPKGSFSTLEIQRTEQGDSAMYLCASSLGAINTQYFGPGTRLTVL.

V usage is TRBV18 and J usage is TRBJ2-1; 12 positions agree with TRBD2. The V gene end was trimmed by 3 bases and the J gene end by 5 bases; junction bases not matched to a gene: 2. CDR3 length equals 15 residues. CDR1 is KGHSH, CDR2 LQKENI, per germline. The CDR3 protein is CASSPLAGGDNEQFF. Written as DNA, the CDR3 is TGTGCCAGCTCACCTCTAGCGGGGGGGGACAATGAGCAGTTCTTC.

The chain is built from TRBV27 and TRBJ2-3, with 10 bases that match TRBD1. Germline V CDR1 and CDR2: MNHEY, SMNVEV (reference sequence). The CDR3 runs to 17 residues. The ends lost 0 bases at V and 4 bases at J; junction bases unmatched: 7. CDR3 sequence (DNA): TGTGCCAGCAGTTTATCGTGGGGGACAGGGGCCGCAGATACGCAGTATTTT. Translation gives CASSLSWGTGAADTQYF.